These 24 T cell receptor beta chains originate from one sample sequenced in a study of T cell responses to AZD1222 COVID-19 vaccine. Some clones are missing from TCRdb's copy, which holds only in-frame ones; the method was immunoSEQ multiplex PCR. The table records under 130,000 clones, about 90% of them present only once. The sample in question was peripheral blood, obtained on day 0 of AZD1222 vaccination. The receptors come from an adult in good health.

The V gene is TRBV7-9, the J gene TRBJ2-1, with no clear D. CDR1 is SEHNR, CDR2 FQNEAQ, per germline (reference sequence). V lost 3 bases and J lost 3, with 0 bases in between. The CDR3 contains 11 residues. CDR3 region: CASSFYNEQFF. As DNA, the CDR3 is TGTGCCAGCAGCTTCTACAATGAGCAGTTCTTC.

The chain is built from TRBV7-9 and TRBJ2-4, with 8 bases aligning to TRBD2. Germline V CDR1 and CDR2: SEHNR, FQNEAQ (reference sequence). This CDR3 comprises 18 residues. V was clipped by 5 bases and J by 1 base; unmatched bases: 13. DNA for the CDR3: TGTGCCAGCAGCCCCCCGTTCAGGCTAGCGGGCGCCAAAAACATTCAGTACTTC. It specifies CASSPPFRLAGAKNIQYF. The full variable domain, its missing parts supplied by reference TRBV7-9 and TRBJ2-4, is DTGVSQNPRHKITKRGQNVTFRCDPISEHNRLYWYRQTLGQGPEFLTYFQNEAQLEKSRLLSDRFSAERPKGSFSTLEIQRTEQGDSAMYLCASSPPFRLAGAKNIQYFGAGTRLSVL.

The V gene is TRBV7-3, the J gene TRBJ2-3; D perhaps matches TRBD2 (6 bases). The CDR3 consists of 14 residues. Germline V CDR1 and CDR2: SGHTA, FQGTGA. V lost 3 bases and J lost 7, with 14 bases in between. CDR3 protein: CASSLETSGYTQYF. The DNA for the CDR3 is TGTGCCAGCAGCTTGGAGACTAGTGGTTATACGCAGTATTTT. Full variable domain (outside the CDR3, taken from reference TRBV7-3 and TRBJ2-3): GAGVSQTPSNKVTEKGKYVELRCDPISGHTALYWYRQSLGQGPEFLIYFQGTGAADDSGLPNDRFFAVRPEGSVSTLKIQRTERGDSAVYLCASSLETSGYTQYFGPGTRLTVL.

V usage is TRBV9 and J usage is TRBJ2-6; possibly TRBD2 for D (5 bases). Germline-derived CDR1 and CDR2 are SGDLS and YYNGEE. The CDR3 contains 21 residues. V lost 0 bases to trimming and J lost 0 bases, with 22 bases between them. This chain's CDR3 is CASSVESHRWRPLSGANVLTF. The CDR3 coding sequence is TGTGCCAGCAGCGTAGAATCCCACCGTTGGAGGCCACTCTCTGGGGCCAACGTCCTGACTTTC.

The chain is built from TRBV5-1 and TRBJ2-4; D is unclear. The CDR3 sequence is 16 residues long. The germline V gene encodes CDR1 SGHRS and CDR2 YFSETQ. V gave up 7 bases and J gave up 0 bases, with 17 bases separating them. The chain's CDR3 is CASVHVGSLAKNIQYF. The DNA of the CDR3 is TGCGCCAGCGTACATGTCGGCAGTCTAGCCAAAAACATTCAGTACTTC.

V is TRBV6-2 or TRBV6-3 and J is TRBJ1-1, with a tentative D call TRBD1 (5 bases). The germline V gene has CDR1 MNHEY and CDR2 SVGEGT. The V gene lost 5 bases and the J gene lost 3 bases, with 13 bases spanning the gap. CDR3 length equals 14 residues. The CDR3, as DNA: TGTGCCAGCAGTCCACCGGGACTATACACTGAAGCTTTCTTT. Its protein is CASSPPGLYTEAFF.

The V and J genes are TRBV2 and TRBJ1-4, with D perhaps TRBD1 (5 bases). Between the trimmed V and J ends, which lost 9 bases and 4 bases, there was a span of 12 bases. CDR3 size: 13 residues. Germline values: CDR1 SNHLY, CDR2 FYNNEI. CDR3 region: CASTGRGNEKLFF. CDR3 nucleotides: TGTGCCAGTACGGGACGGGGTAATGAAAAACTGTTTTTT.

The V call is TRBV12-5, the J call TRBJ2-3, with D perhaps TRBD1 or TRBD2 (6 bases each). V gave up 2 bases and J gave up 6 bases, with 9 bases separating them. The CDR3 loop spans 13 amino acids. The germline gives CDR1 LGHNT, CDR2 FRNRAP. CDR3 nucleotides: TGTGCTAGTGGTTTGACGGGGGCGGATACGCAGTATTTT. Protein sequence: CASGLTGADTQYF.

The genes are TRBV6-2 or TRBV6-3 and TRBJ2-7, with 9 bases fitting TRBD1. The CDR3 has 15 amino acids. Germline V gives CDR1 MNHEY, CDR2 SVGEGT. V was pared by 5 bases and J by 1 base, with 6 bases of the junction left unmatched. Here the CDR3 reads CASSRPGQGSYEQYF. The CDR3 coding sequence is TGTGCCAGCAGTAGGCCGGGACAGGGTTCCTACGAGCAGTACTTC.

V and J are TRBV9 and TRBJ1-1; TRBD1 aligns across 7 bases. The germline gives CDR1 SGDLS, CDR2 YYNGEE. The CDR3 is 16 residues long. Trimming removed 0 bases from V and 5 bases from J; junction bases left unmatched: 10. The DNA of the CDR3 is TGTGCCAGCAGCGTAGCGGCAGGGGGAGGTCGGACTGAAGCTTTCTTT. Translating it yields CASSVAAGGGRTEAFF.

The chain combines TRBV7-3 with TRBJ2-1; the D gene is possibly TRBD1 (7 bases). Germline V lookup: CDR1 SGHTA, CDR2 FQGTGA. V lost 2 bases and J lost 3, with 17 bases in between. CDR3 length: 17 residues. CDR3 sequence (DNA): TGTGCCAGCAGCTTACTTTTTCGCGGGACAGTCTACAATGAGCAGTTCTTC. This codes for CASSLLFRGTVYNEQFF.

The chain links TRBV9 to TRBJ1-2; the D is unclear. The V end was cut by 3 bases, the J end by 9 bases, with 12 bases between. The germline V gene has CDR1 SGDLS and CDR2 YYNGEE. The CDR3 loop spans 12 amino acids. The CDR3, as DNA: TGTGCCAGCAGCGCAAACCATCTTAGCTACACCTTC. This sequence encodes CASSANHLSYTF.

The V gene is TRBV19, the J gene TRBJ2-5; D remains unclear. Germline V gene data show CDR1 as LNHDA and CDR2 as SQIVND (reference sequence). V lost 5 bases and J 5 bases, leaving 9 bases between the germline ends. The CDR3 is 12 residues long. The CDR3 protein is CASSGPLETQYF. The CDR3 DNA follows: TGTGCCAGTAGTGGGCCCTTGGAGACCCAGTACTTC.

V is TRBV4-1 and J is TRBJ1-4, with no clear D. This CDR3 has 16 residues. CDR1 and CDR2 from the germline V gene are MGHRA and YSYEKL. V was cut by 4 bases and J by 7 bases, with 19 bases left in between. The CDR3 region is CASSPAMDARGEKLFF. CDR3 DNA: TGCGCCAGCAGCCCCGCAATGGACGCTCGAGGTGAAAAACTGTTTTTT.

V gene TRBV10-3 combines with J gene TRBJ2-5; TRBD2 is a possible D gene (5 bases). This CDR3 is built from 15 residues. CDR1 is ENHRY, CDR2 SYGVKD, per germline. The germline V and J ends were trimmed by 3 bases and 1 base, with 12 bases remaining between them. CDR3 DNA sequence: TGTGCCATCAGTGAAGGGAGTACACCCCAAGAGACCCAGTACTTC. Protein: CAISEGSTPQETQYF.

This rearrangement joins TRBV30 to TRBJ2-1, with a tentative D call TRBD2 (6 bases). The CDR3 runs 12 residues. The ends were cut back, 4 bases at V and 7 bases at J, with 11 bases in the middle. Germline CDR1 reads GTSNPN; CDR2 reads SVGIG (reference sequence). In DNA, the CDR3 is TGTGCCTGGACTAGCGCGCTAAATGAGCAGTTCTTC. Its translation: CAWTSALNEQFF. The full variable domain, its missing parts supplied by reference TRBV30 and TRBJ2-1, is SQTIHQWPATLVQPVGSPLSLECTVEGTSNPNLYWYRQAAGRGLQLLFYSVGIGQISSEVPQNLSASRPQDRQFILSSKKLLLSDSGFYLCAWTSALNEQFFGPGTRLTVL.

The gene calls are TRBV2 and TRBJ2-5, with D unclear. V lost 3 bases, J lost 5 bases, and 7 bases lay in between. This CDR3 region has 12 residues. The germline CDR1 and CDR2 sequences are SNHLY and FYNNEI. The CDR3 loop is CASSEVGETQYF. DNA for the CDR3: TGTGCCAGCAGTGAGGTCGGGGAGACCCAGTACTTC.

The chain recombines TRBV11-2 with TRBJ2-3; 11 positions match TRBD2. The ends lost 4 bases at V and 3 bases at J; junction bases unmatched: 9. The CDR3 has 17 residues. The V gene's germline CDR1 is SGHAT and CDR2 FQNNGV. As DNA, the CDR3 is TGTGCCAGCAGCTCACGACTAGCGGGAAGGGGGACAGATACGCAGTATTTT. Translation gives CASSSRLAGRGTDTQYF.

The sample holds one count of this clone. The V and J genes are TRBV27 and TRBJ2-7, with 7 bases matching TRBD1. The V segment lost 4 bases and the J segment 0 bases; nucleotides outside the gene matches: 12. There are 17 residues in the CDR3. Per the germline V gene, CDR1 is MNHEY and CDR2 is SMNVEV (reference sequence). The DNA of the CDR3 is TGTGCCAGCAGTTCCCCAACCCGGACAGGTTACTCCTACGAGCAGTACTTC. Translated, it gives CASSSPTRTGYSYEQYF.

This chain connects TRBV5-6 to TRBJ1-3; D is possibly TRBD1 (6 bases). V gave up 7 bases and J gave up 0 bases, with 14 bases separating them. Per the germline V gene, CDR1 is SGHDT and CDR2 is YYEEEE. This CDR3 has 15 residues. CDR3 coding DNA: TGTGCCAGCGAGGGACAACGACACTCTGGAAACACCATATATTTT. Its translation: CASEGQRHSGNTIYF.

The chain couples TRBV20-1 to TRBJ2-2; the D is unclear. CDR1 is DFQATT and CDR2 is SNEGSKA in the germline V gene (reference sequence). V was pared by 5 bases and J by 5 bases, with 6 bases between. The CDR3 runs 11 residues. DNA for the CDR3: TGCAGTGCTGGCACTACCGGGGAGCTGTTTTTT. Translating it yields CSAGTTGELFF.

The chain employs TRBV19 and TRBJ2-7; D is possibly TRBD1 or TRBD2 (5 bases each). Deletions cut 5 bases from V and 7 bases from J, with 21 bases between. The length of the CDR3 is 15 residues. Germline CDR1 is LNHDA and CDR2 is SQIVND (reference sequence). This CDR3 is CASSRKEGRMGEQYF. Written as DNA, the CDR3 is TGTGCCAGTAGTCGGAAAGAGGGGCGCATGGGGGAGCAGTACTTC.

The rearrangement uses TRBV11-2 and TRBJ1-6; 9 nucleotides align to TRBD1. CDR1 SGHAT and CDR2 FQNNGV come from the germline V gene. V was pared by 4 bases and J by 7 bases, with 2 bases of the junction left unmatched. CDR3 length: 14 amino acids. The CDR3 loop is CASSWDRDNSPLHF. The CDR3, as DNA: TGTGCCAGCAGCTGGGACAGGGACAATTCACCCCTCCACTTT.

The chain's CDR3 is CASSRETSDEQFF. In nucleotides, the CDR3 is TGTGCCAGCAGCCGGGAAACTAGCGATGAGCAGTTCTTC. V gene TRBV3-1 (or the pseudogene TRBV3-2) combines with J gene TRBJ2-1, with TRBD2 identical over 7 bases. V was clipped by 4 bases and J by 8 bases; unmatched bases: 5. The CDR3 totals 13 residues. Per germline, CDR1 LGHDT and CDR2 YNNKEL (reference sequence).